A single sample is the source of the 32 T cell receptor beta chains below, sequenced in a study of blood T cell repertoires in COVID-19. Only in-frame clones appear in the TCRdb table, and some are missing; sequencing was by immunoSEQ multiplex PCR. The sample lists 85,000 to 100,000 clones, around 90% occurring once. Sequenced input: peripheral blood. The origin of the receptors is a man aged 50 to 60 with COVID-19, enrolled during active disease.

The gene calls are TRBV30 and TRBJ1-4, with D hard to call. The CDR3 covers 14 residues. V lost 2 bases and J 8 bases, leaving 15 bases between the germline ends. Looked up from germline, CDR1 is GTSNPN and CDR2 is SVGIG (reference sequence). This chain's CDR3 is CAWSLGLSGEKLFF. The CDR3 DNA is TGTGCCTGGAGTCTCGGACTCTCCGGGGAAAAACTGTTTTTT.

The chain is built from TRBV13 and TRBJ2-3; D is uncertain. The CDR3 contains 16 residues. The germline gives CDR1 PRHDT, CDR2 FYEKMQ (reference sequence). Trimming removed 8 bases from V and 3 bases from J, with 21 bases in between. DNA for the CDR3: TGTGCCAGCCGCCGTGTTGTCCCTGCGAGGACAGATACGCAGTATTTT. This encodes CASRRVVPARTDTQYF. Together with reference TRBV13 and TRBJ2-3, the CDR3 gives the full variable domain: AAGVIQSPRHLIKEKRETATLKCYPIPRHDTVYWYQQGPGQDPQFLISFYEKMQSDKGSIPDRFSAQQFSDYHSELNMSSLELGDSALYFCASRRVVPARTDTQYFGPGTRLTVL.

This clone occurred a few times. This rearrangement joins TRBV7-9 to TRBJ2-1, with D perhaps TRBD1 (5 bases). Trimming removed 5 bases at V and 4 bases at J, with 12 bases between. CDR1 is SEHNR and CDR2 is FQNEAQ in the germline V gene (reference sequence). This CDR3 is built from 14 residues. This CDR3 is CASSTDRVYNEQFF. DNA for the CDR3: TGTGCCAGCAGCACAGACAGAGTATACAATGAGCAGTTCTTC.

The J gene is TRBJ1-6, the V gene TRBV19, with 9 nucleotides matching TRBD1. CDR3 size: 15 residues. Germline assignment: CDR1 LNHDA and CDR2 SQIVND (reference sequence). The ends lost 3 bases at V and 9 bases at J; junction bases unmatched: 6. The CDR3 DNA follows: TGTGCCAGTAGTATCCAGGACAGGGGAGGTTCACCCCTCCACTTT. Translated, it gives CASSIQDRGGSPLHF.

V usage is TRBV19 and J usage is TRBJ1-1; weak D call: TRBD1 (5 bases). The length of the CDR3 is 12 residues. The germline V gene encodes CDR1 LNHDA and CDR2 SQIVND (reference sequence). V gave up 5 bases and J gave up 6 bases, with 10 bases separating them. CDR3 coding DNA: TGTGCCAGTAGTGCCCGGGACTCTGAAGCTTTCTTT. Protein product: CASSARDSEAFF.

The chain combines TRBV11-3 with TRBJ1-2, with 10 nucleotides matching TRBD1. The J segment lost 7 bases and the V segment lost 5 bases, leaving 7 bases of the junction unmatched. CDR1 is SGHNT and CDR2 is YENEEA in the germline V gene. The CDR3 covers 14 residues. This CDR3 reads CASSLGTGVFGYTF. The CDR3 DNA sequence: TGTGCCAGCAGCCTCGGGACAGGGGTATTTGGCTACACCTTC.

The genes are TRBV21-1 and TRBJ1-2; the DNA was not compared with TRBD1, the D call given in the table. TRBV21-1 is a recognized pseudogene. The CDR3 spans 14 residues. DNA of the CDR3: TGTGCCAGCAGCAAAGCGGCAACAGGGTATGGCTACACCTTC. The encoded protein is CASSKAATGYGYTF.

The chain has TRBV11-2 and TRBJ2-7, with 7 bases matching TRBD2. The CDR3 runs 15 residues. V shed 1 base and J 4 bases; nucleotides not matched to a gene: 7. Germline assignment: CDR1 SGHAT and CDR2 FQNNGV. CDR3 protein: CASSLASGTMYEQYF. The CDR3 nucleotides are TGTGCCAGCAGCTTAGCATCCGGGACTATGTACGAGCAGTACTTC.

The chain carries TRBV7-8 and TRBJ2-5; D gene uncertain. The V end was cut by 3 bases, the J end by 2 bases, with 4 bases between. This CDR3 contains 12 residues. Germline CDR1 and CDR2: SGHVS and FQNEAQ. CDR3 in amino acids: CASSFNQETQYF. The CDR3 DNA reads TGTGCCAGCAGCTTCAATCAAGAGACCCAGTACTTC.

The chain carries TRBV30 and TRBJ2-7; weak D call: TRBD1 (5 bases). The V end was cut by 3 bases, the J end by 4 bases, with 16 bases between. The length of the CDR3 is 14 residues. From germline, CDR1 is GTSNPN and CDR2 SVGIG (reference sequence). The CDR3 sequence is CAWRVGGAGYEQYF. CDR3 nucleotide sequence: TGTGCCTGGAGGGTAGGTGGGGCCGGGTACGAGCAGTACTTC.

This clone was seen a single time. V usage is TRBV2 and J usage is TRBJ1-1; TRBD1 aligns across 7 bases. Trimming cost V 5 bases and J 6 bases; bases outside gene matches: 9. The CDR3 is 14 residues long. Germline CDR1 reads SNHLY; CDR2 reads FYNNEI. The CDR3 sequence is CASSLQGIEAEAFF. The CDR3 DNA reads as TGTGCCAGCAGTCTACAGGGGATTGAAGCTGAAGCTTTCTTT.

This sequence joins TRBV10-3 and TRBJ2-1; D not certain. CDR1 is ENHRY and CDR2 is SYGVKD in the germline V gene. The V and J ends lost 3 bases and 0 bases respectively, with 12 bases between them. The CDR3 is 16 residues long. DNA of the CDR3: TGTGCCATCAGTGAAAAATCCCCAGGCTCCTACAATGAGCAGTTCTTC. Its protein product is CAISEKSPGSYNEQFF.

The J gene is TRBJ2-2, the V gene TRBV29-1; 7 nucleotides agree with TRBD2. CDR3 size: 14 residues. V was pared by 2 bases and J by 3 bases, with 3 bases of the junction left unmatched. The germline V gene has CDR1 SQVTM and CDR2 ANQGSEA. CDR3 DNA sequence: TGCAGCGTTGAAAGGCGGGGGTACACCGGGGAGCTGTTTTTT. This codes for CSVERRGYTGELFF.

The chain combines TRBV6-5 with TRBJ2-4; D gene ambiguous. The CDR3 contains 13 residues. Germline loops: CDR1 MNHEY, CDR2 SVGAGI. The V end lost 5 bases, the J end lost 4 bases, and 9 bases lay between the germline ends. The CDR3 DNA follows: TGTGCCAGCAGTCCGATCGGGAAAAACATTCAGTACTTC. Amino acid sequence: CASSPIGKNIQYF.

The V gene is TRBV27, the J gene TRBJ1-2, with 7 positions matching TRBD1. Germline assignment: CDR1 MNHEY and CDR2 SMNVEV (reference sequence). The CDR3 has 15 amino acids. V shed 5 bases and J 0 bases; nucleotides not matched to a gene: 6. This CDR3 is CASSIQGGANYGYTF. The CDR3 DNA reads TGTGCCAGCAGTATCCAGGGGGGAGCTAACTATGGCTACACCTTC.

The genes are TRBV5-1 and TRBJ1-6; the match to TRBD1 covers 10 bases. V gave up 4 bases and J gave up 12 bases; unmatched junction bases: 7. CDR1 SGHRS and CDR2 YFSETQ come from the germline V gene. This CDR3 region has 14 residues. The CDR3 sequence: CASSTGTGARPLHF. The CDR3 DNA reads as TGCGCCAGCAGCACCGGGACAGGGGCACGACCCCTCCACTTT.

Comments on this clone: At one of its ends the junction is not consistent with the germline gene, which may arise from a read error. This sequence joins TRBV24-1 and TRBJ2-1, with D unclear. CDR1 is KGHDR, CDR2 SFDVKD, per germline. This CDR3 is 16 amino acids long. CDR3 sequence reads: CATSDLNSRFVNQQFF. In DNA form, the CDR3 reads TGTGCCACCAGTGATTTGAACAGCCGGTTTGTCAATCAGCAGTTCTTC.

The chain carries TRBV28 and TRBJ1-4; 7 bases are a match to TRBD1. There are 14 residues in the CDR3. CDR1 and CDR2 (germline): MDHEN, SYDVKM. With V trimmed by 2 bases and J by 6 bases, 3 bases remained unmatched. The CDR3 spells CASSLEGADEKLFF. The CDR3 DNA reads TGTGCCAGCAGTTTAGAGGGGGCTGATGAAAAACTGTTTTTT.

The gene calls are TRBV6-1 and TRBJ1-2; D gene unclear. This CDR3 region has 13 residues. Trimming stripped 1 base from V and 4 bases from J, with 7 bases between. Germline V gene lookup returns CDR1 MNHNS and CDR2 SASEGT. CDR3 region: CASSEGPGYGYTF. CDR3 nucleotides: TGTGCCAGCAGTGAAGGGCCAGGCTATGGCTACACCTTC.

The chain recombines TRBV25-1 with TRBJ1-6; TRBD1 aligns across 9 bases. With V trimmed by 7 bases and J by 5 bases, 6 bases remained unmatched. CDR3 length: 15 amino acids. From germline, CDR1 is MGHDK and CDR2 SYGVNS. In DNA form, the CDR3 reads TGTGCCAGCACCCCGGGACAGGGTAATAATTCACCCCTCCACTTT. It codes for CASTPGQGNNSPLHF.

The chain uses TRBV9 and TRBJ1-1, with D perhaps TRBD1 (6 bases). The germline V gene has CDR1 SGDLS and CDR2 YYNGEE. There are 13 residues in the CDR3. V dropped 0 bases and J dropped 6 bases, with 9 bases sitting between them. CDR3 coding DNA: TGTGCCAGCAGCGTAGTCAGGGGTCCTGAAGCTTTCTTT. This gives the protein CASSVVRGPEAFF.

The count of this clone is one. J is TRBJ1-4 and V is TRBV11-2; D is possibly TRBD1 (5 bases). CDR1 SGHAT and CDR2 FQNNGV come from the germline V gene. The ends were cut back, 5 bases at V and 7 bases at J, with 17 bases in the middle. There are 15 residues in the CDR3. The CDR3 protein is CASSKNTLGVEKLFF. DNA of the CDR3: TGTGCCAGCAGCAAAAACACGTTAGGGGTTGAAAAACTGTTTTTT. Full variable domain (missing parts from reference TRBV11-2 and TRBJ1-4): EAGVAQSPRYKIIEKRQSVAFWCNPISGHATLYWYQQILGQGPKLLIQFQNNGVVDDSQLPKDRFSAERLKGVDSTLKIQPAKLEDSAVYLCASSKNTLGVEKLFFGSGTQLSVL.

This clone was seen a handful of times. The chain has TRBV28 and TRBJ2-2; D gene uncertain. Per germline, CDR1 MDHEN and CDR2 SYDVKM. The CDR3 runs to 13 residues. Trimming removed 5 bases from V and 0 bases from J, with 4 bases in between. The CDR3 DNA follows: TGTGCCAGCAGTCAAACGAACACCGGGGAGCTGTTTTTT. It encodes CASSQTNTGELFF. The variable domain in full, with the rest retrieved from reference TRBV28 and TRBJ2-2, is DVKVTQSSRYLVKRTGEKVFLECVQDMDHENMFWYRQDPGLGLRLIYFSYDVKMKEKGDIPEGYSVSREKKERFSLILESASTNQTSMYLCASSQTNTGELFFGEGSRLTVL.

This chain links TRBV5-5 with TRBJ1-2; D possibly corresponds to TRBD1 (6 bases). Germline-derived CDR1 and CDR2 are SGHKS and YYEKEE (reference sequence). V was cut by 4 bases and J by 7 bases, with 17 bases left in between. The CDR3 totals 14 residues. The CDR3 spells CASSPGFRGSGYTF. The CDR3 coding sequence is TGTGCCAGCAGCCCAGGCTTCAGGGGCTCTGGCTACACCTTC.

The rearrangement joins TRBV6-4 to TRBJ1-3, with a tentative D call TRBD1 (5 bases). This CDR3 spans 15 amino acids. CDR1 is MRHNA, CDR2 SNTAGT, per germline. Trimming stripped 10 bases from V and 3 bases from J, with 19 bases between. The CDR3 spells CAITLTGGVGNTIYF. CDR3 DNA sequence: TGTGCCATCACTCTCACCGGGGGAGTTGGAAACACCATATATTTT.

The gene calls are TRBV5-1 and TRBJ1-1; no clear D gene. Germline CDR1 SGHRS, CDR2 YFSETQ. The CDR3 covers 14 residues. The V end lost 0 bases, the J end lost 0 bases, and 6 bases lay between the germline ends. Written as DNA, the CDR3 is TGCGCCAGCAGCTTGGACGGTTTGAACACTGAAGCTTTCTTT. This translates into CASSLDGLNTEAFF.

The rearrangement uses TRBV29-1 and TRBJ1-1, with 7 bases aligning to TRBD1. V lost 2 bases and J lost 4; bases outside the gene matches: 4. The germline gives CDR1 SQVTM, CDR2 ANQGSEA. The CDR3 has 13 amino acids. The CDR3 loop is CSVERGRGTEAFF. The CDR3 DNA is TGCAGCGTTGAAAGGGGGCGAGGCACTGAAGCTTTCTTT.

The V and J genes are TRBV27 and TRBJ1-6; a possible D gene is TRBD1 (5 bases). CDR3 length: 13 residues. Deletions cut 2 bases from V and 10 bases from J, with 9 bases between. Germline V gene sequence: CDR1 MNHEY, CDR2 SMNVEV (reference sequence). Here the CDR3 DNA reads TGTGCCAGCAGTTTAAAAGGACAATCACCCCTCCACTTT. Translating it yields CASSLKGQSPLHF.

The rearrangement uses TRBV6-4 and TRBJ1-1; D is unclear. CDR1 and CDR2 from the germline V gene are MRHNA and SNTAGT. The length of the CDR3 is 14 residues. V was cut by 6 bases and J by 3 bases, with 14 bases left in between. CDR3 amino acids: CASRVSPADTEAFF. The CDR3 bases are TGTGCCAGCAGAGTTTCCCCGGCGGACACTGAAGCTTTCTTT.

V gene TRBV19 combines with J gene TRBJ1-5; D is perhaps TRBD1 (6 bases). V was trimmed by 6 bases and J by 1 base, leaving 16 bases between them. The CDR3 is made up of 16 amino acids. Germline CDR1 and CDR2: LNHDA and SQIVND (reference sequence). CDR3 loop: CASRYVRGISNQPQHF. CDR3 DNA sequence: TGTGCCAGTAGATACGTCAGGGGAATCAGCAATCAGCCCCAGCATTTT.

The genes are TRBV5-1 and TRBJ1-1, with 7 bases aligning to TRBD1. Germline trimming cut 1 base from V and 0 bases from J; bases unmatched to any gene: 3. Germline-derived CDR1 and CDR2 are SGHRS and YFSETQ. The CDR3 contains 15 residues. CDR3 region: CASSLTGEVNTEAFF. CDR3 in DNA: TGCGCCAGCAGCTTGACAGGGGAGGTGAACACTGAAGCTTTCTTT.

The V gene is TRBV25-1, the J gene TRBJ2-2; D not resolved. Germline V gives CDR1 MGHDK, CDR2 SYGVNS. The V gene lost 1 base and the J gene lost 2 bases, with 11 bases spanning the gap. This CDR3 spans 16 amino acids. The CDR3 region has the DNA TGTGCCAGCAGTGAATCGGTGGGCCAAAACACCGGGGAGCTGTTTTTT. Residues: CASSESVGQNTGELFF. Drawing the rest from reference TRBV25-1 and TRBJ2-2, the complete variable domain is EADIYQTPRYLVIGTGKKITLECSQTMGHDKMYWYQQDPGMELHLIHYSYGVNSTEKGDLSSESTVSRIRTEHFPLTLESARPSHTSQYLCASSESVGQNTGELFFGEGSRLTVL.